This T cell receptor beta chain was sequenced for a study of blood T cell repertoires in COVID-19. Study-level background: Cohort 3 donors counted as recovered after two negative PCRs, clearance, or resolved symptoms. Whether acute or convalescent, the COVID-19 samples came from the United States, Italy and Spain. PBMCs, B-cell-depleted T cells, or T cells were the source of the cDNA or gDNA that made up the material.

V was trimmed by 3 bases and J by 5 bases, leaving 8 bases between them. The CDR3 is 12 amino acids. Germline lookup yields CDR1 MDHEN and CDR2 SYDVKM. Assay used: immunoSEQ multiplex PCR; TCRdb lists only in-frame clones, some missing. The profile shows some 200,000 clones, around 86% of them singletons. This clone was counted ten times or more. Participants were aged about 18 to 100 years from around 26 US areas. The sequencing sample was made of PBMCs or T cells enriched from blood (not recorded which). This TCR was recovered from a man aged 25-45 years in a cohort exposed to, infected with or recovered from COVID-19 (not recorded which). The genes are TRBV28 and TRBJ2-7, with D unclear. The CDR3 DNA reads TGTGCCAGCAGTTTGAAAGCCCACGAGCAGTACTTC. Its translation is CASSLKAHEQYF.